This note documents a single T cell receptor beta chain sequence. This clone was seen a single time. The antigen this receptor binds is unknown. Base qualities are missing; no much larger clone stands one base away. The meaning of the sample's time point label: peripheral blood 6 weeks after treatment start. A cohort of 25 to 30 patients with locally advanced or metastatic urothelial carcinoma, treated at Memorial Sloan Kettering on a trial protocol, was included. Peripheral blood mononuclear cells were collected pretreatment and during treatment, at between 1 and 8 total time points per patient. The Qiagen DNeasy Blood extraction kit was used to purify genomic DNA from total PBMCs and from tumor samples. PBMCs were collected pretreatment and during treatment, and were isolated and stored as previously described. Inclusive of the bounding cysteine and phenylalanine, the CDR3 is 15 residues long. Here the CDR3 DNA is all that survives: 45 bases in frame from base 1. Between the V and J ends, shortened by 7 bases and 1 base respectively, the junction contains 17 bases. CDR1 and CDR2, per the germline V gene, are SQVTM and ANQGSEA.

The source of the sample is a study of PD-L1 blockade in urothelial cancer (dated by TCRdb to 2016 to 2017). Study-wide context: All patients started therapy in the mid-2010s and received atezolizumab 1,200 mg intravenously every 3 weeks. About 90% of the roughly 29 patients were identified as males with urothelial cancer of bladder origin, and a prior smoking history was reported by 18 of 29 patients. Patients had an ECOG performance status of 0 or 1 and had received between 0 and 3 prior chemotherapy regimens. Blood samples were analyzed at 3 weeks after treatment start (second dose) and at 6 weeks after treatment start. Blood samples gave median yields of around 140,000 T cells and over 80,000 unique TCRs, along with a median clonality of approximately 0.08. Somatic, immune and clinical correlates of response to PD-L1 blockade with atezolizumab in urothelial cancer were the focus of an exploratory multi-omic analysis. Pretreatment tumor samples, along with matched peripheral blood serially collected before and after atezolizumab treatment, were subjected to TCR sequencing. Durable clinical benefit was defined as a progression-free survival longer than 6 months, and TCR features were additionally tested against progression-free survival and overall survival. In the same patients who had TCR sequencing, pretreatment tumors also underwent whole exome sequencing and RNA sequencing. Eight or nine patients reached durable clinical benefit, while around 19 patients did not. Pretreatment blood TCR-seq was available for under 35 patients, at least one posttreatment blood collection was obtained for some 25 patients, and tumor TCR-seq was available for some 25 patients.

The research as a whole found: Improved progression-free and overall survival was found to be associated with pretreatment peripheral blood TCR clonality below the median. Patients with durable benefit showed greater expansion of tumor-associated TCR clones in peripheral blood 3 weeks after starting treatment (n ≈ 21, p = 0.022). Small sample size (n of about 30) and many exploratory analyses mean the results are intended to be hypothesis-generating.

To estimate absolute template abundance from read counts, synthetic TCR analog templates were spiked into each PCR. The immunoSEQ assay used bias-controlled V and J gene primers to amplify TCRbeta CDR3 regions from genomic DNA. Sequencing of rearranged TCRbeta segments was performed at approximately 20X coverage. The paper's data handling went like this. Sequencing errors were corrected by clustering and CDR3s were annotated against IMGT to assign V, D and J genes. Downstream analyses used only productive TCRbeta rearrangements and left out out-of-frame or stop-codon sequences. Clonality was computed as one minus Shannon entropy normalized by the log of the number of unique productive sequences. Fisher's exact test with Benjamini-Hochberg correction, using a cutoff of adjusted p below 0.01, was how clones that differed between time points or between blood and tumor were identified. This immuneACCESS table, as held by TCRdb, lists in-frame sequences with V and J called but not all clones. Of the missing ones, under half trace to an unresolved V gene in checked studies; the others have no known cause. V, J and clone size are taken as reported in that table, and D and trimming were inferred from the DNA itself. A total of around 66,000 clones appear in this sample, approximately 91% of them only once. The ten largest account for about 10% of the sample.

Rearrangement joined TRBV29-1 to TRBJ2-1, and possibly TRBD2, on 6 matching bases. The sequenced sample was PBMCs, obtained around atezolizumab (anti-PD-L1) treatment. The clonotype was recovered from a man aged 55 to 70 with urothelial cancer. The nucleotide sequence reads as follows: TGCAGCGGAATTGGGGGGAAAGGTTCCTACAATGAGCAGTTCTTC. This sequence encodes CSGIGGKGSYNEQFF.